These 11 T cell receptor beta chains were sequenced from one sample in a study of blood T cells in healthy people across ages. A second roughly 6 to 12 cycle PCR used barcoded and J-beta primers. TCRdb re-called the 5' RACE reads with MiXCR, one entry per CDR3 protein. The repertoire holds more than 900,000 distinct CDR3 sequences, with roughly 24% as singletons. The sample was also reused in another study, on T cells of mothers and their children.

Sequenced: blood. Every receptor here comes from a girl aged 2 to 10 in good health.

This clonotype has a single count. CDR3 sequence reads: CASSKTSGGAYEQYF. CDR3 bases: TGTGCCAGCTCAAAAACTAGCGGGGGGGCCTACGAGCAGTACTTC. The chain combines TRBV18 with TRBJ2-5, with 13 bases aligning to TRBD2. The J call may be mistaken, given a closer DNA end match to TRBJ2-7. Germline CDR1 is KGHSH and CDR2 is LQKENI. This CDR3 region has 15 residues.

This clonotype occurred a few times. The chain employs TRBV6-2 or TRBV6-3 and TRBJ2-7, with unresolved D. The CDR3 length is 13 residues. Germline-derived CDR1 and CDR2 are MNHEY and SVGEGT. V was pared by 2 bases and J by 0 bases, with 5 bases between. The CDR3 DNA reads as TGTGCCAGCAGTTACCTTACCTCCTACGAGCAGTACTTC. Its protein product is CASSYLTSYEQYF.

J is TRBJ2-6 and V is TRBV11-2; 10 bases are shared with TRBD2. With 1 base clipped from V and 2 bases from J, the junction kept 8 bases outside the gene matches. This CDR3 has 19 residues. Germline values: CDR1 SGHAT, CDR2 FQNNGV. The chain's CDR3 is CASSLATSGILAGANVLTF. The CDR3 nucleotides are TGTGCCAGCAGCTTAGCAACTAGCGGGATATTAGCTGGGGCCAACGTCCTGACTTTC.

The sample holds a few counts of this clonotype. The J gene is TRBJ1-5, the V gene TRBV27; D is undetermined. V lost 5 bases, J lost 5 bases, and 10 bases lay in between. From germline, CDR1 is MNHEY and CDR2 SMNVEV (reference sequence). The CDR3 length is 13 residues. For the CDR3, the DNA is TGTGCCAGCAGTCCCGGGATTTATCAGCCCCAGCATTTT. This translates into CASSPGIYQPQHF.

This clonotype came up a few times. This may be a read error: a much more frequent sequence differs by one nucleotide. The rearrangement joins TRBV12-3 or TRBV12-4 to TRBJ2-5; D is ambiguous. The J call may not be correct, given that the DNA end is closer to TRBJ2-1. The CDR3 contains 10 residues. The CDR3 is CASSANEQFF. CDR3 nucleotides: TGTGCCAGCAGTGCCAATGAGCAGTTCTTC.

This chain uses TRBV6-2 or TRBV6-3 with TRBJ1-5; D is perhaps TRBD1 (6 bases). The CDR3 is 14 residues long. Germline-derived CDR1 and CDR2 are MNHEY and SVGEGT. Between the trimmed V and J ends, which lost 10 bases and 3 bases, there was a span of 16 bases. The CDR3 coding sequence is TGTGCCACAACGCCAGGGGACGTCAATCAGCCCCAGCATTTT. This encodes CATTPGDVNQPQHF.

V gene TRBV15 combines with J gene TRBJ2-7, with a tentative D call TRBD2 (5 bases). In germline, CDR1 is LNHNV, CDR2 YYDKDF (reference sequence). This CDR3 is built from 13 residues. V was trimmed by 1 base and J by 9 bases, leaving 13 bases between them. The CDR3 DNA reads TGTGCCACCAGCAGAGCGGGAATAGCTGGGCAGTACTTC. This encodes CATSRAGIAGQYF.

The rearrangement links TRBV6-2 or TRBV6-3 to TRBJ2-1; D is undetermined. Trimming stripped 6 bases from V and 4 bases from J, with 10 bases between. From germline, CDR1 is MNHEY and CDR2 SVGEGT. The CDR3 is 13 residues long. CDR3 in amino acids: CASRADAYNEQFF. CDR3 nucleotides: TGTGCCAGCAGGGCGGACGCATACAATGAGCAGTTCTTC.

This clonotype appeared many times. The chain employs TRBV20-1 and TRBJ2-5; 7 positions match TRBD1. The germline CDR1 and CDR2 sequences are DFQATT and SNEGSKA (reference sequence). The CDR3 length is 12 residues. The V and J ends lost 6 bases and 4 bases, in that order; junction bases with no gene match: 5. In nucleotides, the CDR3 is TGCAGTGCGCACAGGGGTGGAGAGACCCAGTACTTC. This codes for CSAHRGGETQYF.

This clonotype occurred a few times. An end of the junction does not agree with germline; a read error may underlie this. The chain couples TRBV3-1 to TRBJ2-7, with D possibly TRBD1 on 6 matching bases. The CDR3 contains 14 residues. The germline CDR1 and CDR2 sequences are LGHDT and YNNKEL (reference sequence). CDR3 coding DNA: TGTGCCGGCAGCCTTGGGGAAGGGGGCTACGAGCAGTACTTC. This encodes CAGSLGEGGYEQYF.

This clonotype was seen a handful of times. This chain connects TRBV4-1 to TRBJ2-5, with D uncertain. The J call may be wrong; the DNA end is better matched by TRBJ2-7. This CDR3 is built from 16 residues. CDR1 is MGHRA and CDR2 is YSYEKL in the germline V gene. The CDR3 nucleotides read TGCGCCAGCAGCCAACCAAGTGGGATTGGGACCTACGAGCAGTACTTC. Its translation: CASSQPSGIGTYEQYF.